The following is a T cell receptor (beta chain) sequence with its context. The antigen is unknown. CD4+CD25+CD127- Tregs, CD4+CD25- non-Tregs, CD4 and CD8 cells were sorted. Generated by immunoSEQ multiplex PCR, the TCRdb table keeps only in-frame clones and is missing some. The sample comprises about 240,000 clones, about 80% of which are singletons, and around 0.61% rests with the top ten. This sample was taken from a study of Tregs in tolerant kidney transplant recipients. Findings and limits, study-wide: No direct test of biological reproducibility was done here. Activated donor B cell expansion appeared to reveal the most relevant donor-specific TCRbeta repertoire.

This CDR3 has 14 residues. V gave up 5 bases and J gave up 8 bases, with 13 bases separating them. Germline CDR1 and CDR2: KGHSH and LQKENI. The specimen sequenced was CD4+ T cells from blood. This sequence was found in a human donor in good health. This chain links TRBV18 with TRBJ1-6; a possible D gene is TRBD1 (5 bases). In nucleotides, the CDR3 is TGTGCCAGCTCAACGAACAGACAGCATTCACCCCTCCACTTT. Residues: CASSTNRQHSPLHF.